Each of the 9 T cell receptor beta chains below was sequenced from the same sample in a study of shared clonotypes between healthy human individuals. Sequenced by immunoSEQ multiplex PCR; TCRdb stores in-frame clones only, minus some. This repertoire shows approximately 2,200,000 clones, approximately 94% found once; its top ten account for roughly 1.8%. Cells designated naive CD8 were CD45RO-negative and were positively selected for CCR7, with terminally differentiated effector memory CD45RA+ cells excluded. The sequenced sample consisted of naive CD8+ T cells from PBMCs. The receptors stem from a man younger than 35 in good health. Some clones in this sample may be carry-over from other donors' samples.

This clone was detected only once. The chain uses TRBV5-1 and TRBJ2-7, with 15 bases fitting TRBD2. Trimming removed 0 bases from V and 0 bases from J; junction bases left unmatched: 10. Germline V gives CDR1 SGHRS, CDR2 YFSETQ. This CDR3 region has 20 residues. The CDR3 DNA follows: TGCGCCAGCAGCTTGGCACGAGGACTAGCGGGAGGGCCGGACTCCTACGAGCAGTACTTC. Its protein product is CASSLARGLAGGPDSYEQYF.

The V gene is TRBV28, the J gene TRBJ2-7, with a weak D call TRBD1 (6 bases). Germline CDR1 and CDR2: MDHEN and SYDVKM. The V and J ends lost 6 bases and 2 bases respectively, with 20 bases between them. CDR3 length: 16 amino acids. CDR3 in amino acids: CASRTVWGPSPYEQYF. In DNA form, the CDR3 reads TGTGCCAGCAGAACCGTGTGGGGGCCGTCCCCCTACGAGCAGTACTTC.

This chain uses TRBV5-1 with TRBJ1-1; D not certain. CDR1 and CDR2 (germline): SGHRS, YFSETQ. V lost 5 bases and J lost 1, with 24 bases in between. The CDR3 runs to 18 residues. Written as DNA, the CDR3 is TGCGCCAGCAGGCGGGATCCTCGATATGCATCTGGGAACACTGAAGCTTTCTTT. Its translation is CASRRDPRYASGNTEAFF.

The chain combines TRBV27 with TRBJ2-7; TRBD1 matches at 7 bases. Germline CDR1 reads MNHEY; CDR2 reads SMNVEV (reference sequence). V was clipped by 4 bases and J by 3 bases; unmatched bases: 9. The CDR3 spans 15 residues. The CDR3 loop is CASSSPKGAGYEQYF. The CDR3 coding sequence is TGTGCCAGCAGTTCCCCGAAGGGGGCAGGCTACGAGCAGTACTTC.

Remarks on this clone: This same CDR3 is encoded by further DNA sequences in the sample. The chain employs TRBV28 and TRBJ2-5; no clear D. The V gene lost 3 bases and the J gene lost 1 base, with 3 bases spanning the gap. CDR3 length: 12 residues. The germline gives CDR1 MDHEN, CDR2 SYDVKM. The CDR3 sequence is CASSLAQETQYF. The CDR3 coding sequence is TGTGCCAGCAGTTTGGCCCAAGAGACCCAGTACTTC.

In DNA form, the CDR3 reads TGTGCCAGCAGCTTAGAACGCGGGAGCGACTACAATGAGCAGTTCTTC. Protein: CASSLERGSDYNEQFF. The J gene is TRBJ2-1, the V gene TRBV7-9; 7 bases line up with TRBD2. J lost 3 bases, V lost 1 base, and 6 bases had no gene match. The CDR3 spans 16 residues. Germline V lookup: CDR1 SEHNR, CDR2 FQNEAQ (reference sequence).

J is TRBJ1-2 and V is TRBV28; no definite D call. Germline V gene data show CDR1 as MDHEN and CDR2 as SYDVKM. The CDR3 spans 13 residues. V was cut by 2 bases and J by 4 bases, with 8 bases left in between. This chain's CDR3 is CASSLTSAYGYTF. The CDR3 region has the DNA TGTGCCAGCAGTTTAACAAGCGCCTATGGCTACACCTTC.

This clone was seen only once. The chain recombines TRBV29-1 with TRBJ2-5; D gene unclear. V was cut by 5 bases and J by 5 bases, with 12 bases left in between. The CDR3 is 12 residues long. Germline-derived CDR1 and CDR2 are SQVTM and ANQGSEA. CDR3 DNA sequence: TGCAGCGTTTCTGGGTTTGGCGAGACCCAGTACTTC. Translated, it gives CSVSGFGETQYF.

In its sample, this clone was seen once. V is TRBV28 and J is TRBJ2-7; no reliable D call. Germline V CDR1 and CDR2: MDHEN, SYDVKM. The CDR3 spans 11 residues. Trimming removed 4 bases from V and 4 bases from J, with 5 bases in between. DNA of the CDR3: TGTGCCAGCAGTTCAAAATACGAGCAGTACTTC. Translating gives CASSSKYEQYF.